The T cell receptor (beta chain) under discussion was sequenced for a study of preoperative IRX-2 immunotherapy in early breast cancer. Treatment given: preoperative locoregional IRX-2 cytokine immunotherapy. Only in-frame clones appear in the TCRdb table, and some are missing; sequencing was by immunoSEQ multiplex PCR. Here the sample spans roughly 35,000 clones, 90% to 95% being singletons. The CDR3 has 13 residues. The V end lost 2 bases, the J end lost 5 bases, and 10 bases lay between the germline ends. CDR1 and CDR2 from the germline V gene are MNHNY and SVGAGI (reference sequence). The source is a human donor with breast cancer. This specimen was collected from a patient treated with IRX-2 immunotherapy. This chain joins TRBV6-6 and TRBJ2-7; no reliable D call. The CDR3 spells CASSYAQPDEQYF. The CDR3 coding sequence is TGTGCCAGCAGTTACGCTCAACCGGACGAGCAGTACTTC.